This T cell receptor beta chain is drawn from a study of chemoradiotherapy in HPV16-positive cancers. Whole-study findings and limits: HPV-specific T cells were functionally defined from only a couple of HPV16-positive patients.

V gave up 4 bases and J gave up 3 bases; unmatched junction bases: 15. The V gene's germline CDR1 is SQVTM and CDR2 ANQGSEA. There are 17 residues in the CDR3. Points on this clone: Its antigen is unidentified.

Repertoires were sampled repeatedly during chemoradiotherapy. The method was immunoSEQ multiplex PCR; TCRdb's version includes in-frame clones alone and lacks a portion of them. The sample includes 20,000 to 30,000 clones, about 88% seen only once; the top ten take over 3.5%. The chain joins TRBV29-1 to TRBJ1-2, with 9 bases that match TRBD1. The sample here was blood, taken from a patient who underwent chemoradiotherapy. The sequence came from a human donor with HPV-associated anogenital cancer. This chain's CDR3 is CSVGVKGQGLLDYGYTF. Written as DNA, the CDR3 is TGCAGCGTTGGGGTAAAGGGACAGGGTCTCCTGGACTATGGCTACACCTTC.